What follows is one T cell receptor (beta chain) and its context. Its antigen remains unidentified. Germline assignment: CDR1 SGHAT and CDR2 FQNNGV. V lost 2 bases, J lost 4 bases, and 8 bases lay in between. The CDR3 has 14 amino acids. This record comes from a study of T cells after yellow fever vaccination. Overall study: Preparation of fractions with low cell numbers was performed using SMART-Seq v4 Ultra Low Input. General study results and limits: One caveat is that FACS-sorted repertoires could contain abundant clonotypes contaminating from the bulk population. Reappearing after the booster were most of the clones from primary vaccination (less than 97% CD4, 88% CD8).

Each CDR3 protein gets one entry after TCRdb re-called the 5' RACE reads with MiXCR. This repertoire shows approximately 300,000 distinct CDR3 sequences, roughly 10% found once; its top ten account for under 4%. The sequence derives from a man between 18 and 29 years old who received the YFV17D yellow fever vaccine. This chain uses TRBV11-2 with TRBJ1-4; D unclear. Sample: CD4+ T cells sorted from PBMCs, taken 45 days after the yellow fever booster vaccination. The CDR3 spells CASSLWRNNEKLFF. CDR3 nucleotides: TGTGCCAGCAGCTTATGGCGGAATAATGAAAAACTGTTTTTT.